Described below is a single TCR beta chain sequence and its context. This sample is drawn from a study of blood T cell repertoires in COVID-19. The table came from immunoSEQ multiplex PCR; TCRdb's copy has only in-frame clones and leaves some out. The table includes tens of thousands of clones, about nine tenths detected once. From germline, CDR1 is LGHDT and CDR2 YNNKEL (reference sequence). V lost 3 bases and J 7 bases, leaving 12 bases between the germline ends. The CDR3 covers 14 residues. This clonotype was obtained from a man aged 55-75 years with acute or convalescent COVID-19. This chain links TRBV3-1 (or the pseudogene TRBV3-2) with TRBJ1-4; a weak D match, TRBD1 (5 bases). The sequenced material came from peripheral blood. CDR3 bases: TGTGCCAGCAGCCAGGGGGGGATTGGTGAAAAACTGTTTTTT. It encodes CASSQGGIGEKLFF.